This T cell receptor (beta chain) comes out of a study of cytomegalovirus exposure and HLA in healthy donors. Turning to the study itself: The same platform used for the approximately 670 first-cohort repertoires was also used for the approximately 120 validation repertoires, as a later analysis reported.

Notes on the study in general: According to a subsequent analysis, TCR clusters from the first cohort were inclined to appear together in the 120 validation repertoires. In vitro checks showed that a few CMV-associated chains really do target CMV antigens. Rare TCR sequences dominated, though some public TCRs recurred in many donors.

The CDR3 covers 17 residues. Looked up from germline, CDR1 is SQVTM and CDR2 is ANQGSEA. V was clipped by 5 bases and J by 0 bases; unmatched bases: 7. Of note for this clone: The antigen remains unidentified.

TCRdb's copy holds only in-frame clones and misses some; the assay was immunoSEQ multiplex PCR. This sample has 160,000 or so clones, with just under 90% found just once. This sequence originates from a woman aged 30 to 39 in good health and CMV-seronegative. Sequencing input: PBMCs. The J gene is TRBJ2-1, the V gene TRBV29-1, with TRBD2 matching over 13 bases. The CDR3 loop is CSVLGLAGSSSYNEQFF. The CDR3 coding sequence is TGCAGCGTTCTGGGACTAGCGGGGTCAAGCTCCTACAATGAGCAGTTCTTC.